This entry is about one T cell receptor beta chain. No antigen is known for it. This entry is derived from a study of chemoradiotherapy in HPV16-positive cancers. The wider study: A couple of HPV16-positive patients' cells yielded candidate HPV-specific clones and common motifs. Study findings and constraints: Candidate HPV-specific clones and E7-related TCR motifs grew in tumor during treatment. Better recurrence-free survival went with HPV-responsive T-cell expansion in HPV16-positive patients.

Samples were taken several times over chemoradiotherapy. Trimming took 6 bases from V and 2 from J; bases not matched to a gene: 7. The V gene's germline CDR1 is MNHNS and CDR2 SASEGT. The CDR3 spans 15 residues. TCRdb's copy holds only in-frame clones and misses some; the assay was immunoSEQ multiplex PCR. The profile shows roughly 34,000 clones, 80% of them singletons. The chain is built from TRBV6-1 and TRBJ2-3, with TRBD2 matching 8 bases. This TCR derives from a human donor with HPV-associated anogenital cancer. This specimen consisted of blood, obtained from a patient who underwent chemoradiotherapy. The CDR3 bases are TGTGCCAGCAGGGTTTGGCGGGGGGACACAGATACGCAGTATTTT. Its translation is CASRVWRGDTDTQYF.